A single sample gave rise to the 15 T cell receptor beta chains below, sequenced in a study of T cell responses to AZD1222 COVID-19 vaccine. The protocol was immunoSEQ multiplex PCR, while the TCRdb copy is restricted to in-frame clones and leaves out a portion. The sample contains some 86,000 clones, around 84% of which appear only once. The material was peripheral blood, obtained on day 0 of AZD1222 vaccination. These receptors originate from an adult in good health.

This chain connects TRBV9 to TRBJ2-1; 12 bases map to TRBD2. V lost 1 base to trimming and J lost 5 bases; unmatched junction nucleotides: 7. Germline assignment: CDR1 SGDLS and CDR2 YYNGEE. This CDR3 comprises 17 residues. The CDR3: CASSVSRTSGADNEQFF. As DNA, the CDR3 is TGTGCCAGCAGCGTAAGCAGGACTAGCGGGGCTGACAATGAGCAGTTCTTC.

V and J are TRBV5-1 and TRBJ2-2; possibly TRBD1 for D (5 bases). CDR1 SGHRS and CDR2 YFSETQ come from the germline V gene. The CDR3 has 16 residues. V was pared by 1 base and J by 6 bases, with 16 bases between. CDR3 loop: CASSLMTAANSGELFF. Written as DNA, the CDR3 is TGCGCCAGCAGCTTGATGACAGCAGCCAATTCCGGGGAGCTGTTTTTT. Looking up the rest from reference TRBV5-1 and TRBJ2-2 gives the full variable domain: KAGVTQTPRYLIKTRGQQVTLSCSPISGHRSVSWYQQTPGQGLQFLFEYFSETQRNKGNFPGRFSGRQFSNSRSEMNVSTLELGDSALYLCASSLMTAANSGELFFGEGSRLTVL.

This chain links TRBV6-5 with TRBJ1-1, with unresolved D. This CDR3 spans 14 amino acids. CDR1 is MNHEY, CDR2 SVGAGI, per germline. Trimming cost V 9 bases and J 0 bases, with 14 bases left between them. Here the CDR3 reads CASRNQRMNTEAFF. Here the CDR3 DNA reads TGTGCCAGTAGAAACCAGCGGATGAACACTGAAGCTTTCTTT.

V is TRBV28 and J is TRBJ1-3, with D hard to call. V was clipped by 6 bases and J by 2 bases, with 17 bases between them. The germline gives CDR1 MDHEN, CDR2 SYDVKM. CDR3 length: 16 amino acids. The CDR3 region is CASSPRREGTGNTIYF. CDR3 coding DNA: TGTGCCAGCAGCCCCCGGAGGGAGGGAACTGGAAACACCATATATTTT.

The chain has TRBV12-3 or TRBV12-4 and TRBJ2-7; no definite D call. The CDR3 has 13 amino acids. V lost 2 bases and J 3 bases, leaving 8 bases between the germline ends. Here the CDR3 DNA reads TGTGCCAGCAGTTTATTGGTCTACTACGAGCAGTACTTC. Encoded protein: CASSLLVYYEQYF.

The V call is TRBV6-5, the J call TRBJ2-3; tentatively, D is TRBD1 or TRBD2 (7 bases each). The V end was cut by 6 bases, the J end by 4 bases, with 17 bases between. The CDR3 has 15 amino acids. In germline, CDR1 is MNHEY, CDR2 SVGAGI. The CDR3 DNA is TGTGCCAGCAGCTTAGGGGGCGGGAGTTCAGATACGCAGTATTTT. Translating gives CASSLGGGSSDTQYF.

The V and J genes are TRBV2 and TRBJ2-7; a weak D match, TRBD1 (5 bases). CDR1 is SNHLY, CDR2 FYNNEI, per germline. The CDR3 contains 13 residues. The germline V and J ends were trimmed by 2 bases and 4 bases, with 9 bases remaining between them. CDR3 amino acids: CASSERGWYEQYF. CDR3 nucleotide sequence: TGTGCCAGCAGTGAAAGGGGTTGGTACGAGCAGTACTTC.

The table lists this clone with a count of one. J is TRBJ1-5 and V is TRBV3-1 (or the pseudogene TRBV3-2); 7 bases map to TRBD1. The germline gives CDR1 LGHDT, CDR2 YNNKEL (reference sequence). Germline trimming cut 4 bases from V and 7 bases from J; bases unmatched to any gene: 7. The CDR3 covers 14 residues. The CDR3 DNA follows: TGTGCCAGCAGCCGGGGACAGTCTGGGCAGCCCCAGCATTTT. This gives the protein CASSRGQSGQPQHF.

V gene TRBV6-1 combines with J gene TRBJ2-7, with 8 nucleotides matching TRBD1. CDR3 length: 15 amino acids. The germline CDR1 and CDR2 sequences are MNHNS and SASEGT. With V trimmed by 1 base and J by 4 bases, 6 bases remained unmatched. The CDR3 region is CASSEGAGGAYEQYF. Written as DNA, the CDR3 is TGTGCCAGCAGTGAAGGGGCAGGGGGCGCGTACGAGCAGTACTTC.

This sequence joins TRBV30 and TRBJ2-7; 7 bases agree with TRBD1. After removal of 3 bases from V and 4 bases from J, the junction contained 6 bases not matched to a gene. The germline CDR1 and CDR2 sequences are GTSNPN and SVGIG (reference sequence). The CDR3 is 13 amino acids. CDR3 residues: CAWRTGPLYEQYF. The CDR3 coding sequence is TGTGCCTGGAGGACAGGGCCACTATACGAGCAGTACTTC.

The count of this clone is one. The chain uses TRBV7-9 and TRBJ2-3, with TRBD1 matching over 10 bases. Germline V gives CDR1 SEHNR, CDR2 FQNEAQ (reference sequence). J gave up 8 bases and V 5 bases, and 16 bases lay outside the gene matches. CDR3 length: 17 amino acids. The DNA of the CDR3 is TGTGCCAGCAGCCCTATTAGGGGGGACAGGGGAAGGGGTACGCAGTATTTT. Encoded protein: CASSPIRGDRGRGTQYF. Complete variable domain (other parts from reference TRBV7-9 and TRBJ2-3): DTGVSQNPRHKITKRGQNVTFRCDPISEHNRLYWYRQTLGQGPEFLTYFQNEAQLEKSRLLSDRFSAERPKGSFSTLEIQRTEQGDSAMYLCASSPIRGDRGRGTQYFGPGTRLTVL.

The chain links TRBV7-2 to TRBJ1-1; D ambiguous. V lost 0 bases and J lost 1, with 3 bases in between. Germline CDR1 is SGHTA and CDR2 is FQGNSA. The CDR3 length is 13 residues. The CDR3 nucleotides read TGTGCCAGCAGCTTAGCCGCGAACACTGAAGCTTTCTTT. The encoded protein is CASSLAANTEAFF. The variable domain in full, completed from reference TRBV7-2 and TRBJ1-1, reads GAGVSQSPSNKVTEKGKDVELRCDPISGHTALYWYRQSLGQGLEFLIYFQGNSAPDKSGLPSDRFSAERTGGSVSTLTIQRTQQEDSAVYLCASSLAANTEAFFGQGTRLTVV.

The chain has TRBV30 and TRBJ2-1; D unclear. There are 11 residues in the CDR3. Trimming stripped 3 bases from V and 6 bases from J, with 6 bases between. Germline V gives CDR1 GTSNPN, CDR2 SVGIG (reference sequence). This CDR3 is CAWSPLNEQFF. The DNA of the CDR3 is TGTGCCTGGAGCCCCCTCAATGAGCAGTTCTTC.

The chain couples TRBV5-4 to TRBJ1-5; D is undetermined. The germline gives CDR1 SGHNT, CDR2 YYREEE (reference sequence). The CDR3 has 14 amino acids. Between the trimmed V and J ends, which lost 0 bases and 4 bases, there was a span of 8 bases. The chain's CDR3 is CASSLEPENQPQHF. For the CDR3, the DNA is TGTGCCAGCAGCTTGGAGCCAGAGAATCAGCCCCAGCATTTT.

The J gene is TRBJ2-7, the V gene TRBV21-1. TRBV21-1 is a pseudogene locus. This CDR3 comprises 11 residues. The DNA for the CDR3 is TGTGCCAGCCCGGGGCCGTACGAGCAGTACTTC. This codes for CASPGPYEQYF.